Following are 10 T cell receptor beta chains from one sample sequenced in a study of control samples from healthy donors and cancer patients (TCRdb year 2020). Library preparation was by the immunoSEQ multiplex PCR assay. The table was pulled from immuneACCESS by TCRdb, which kept in-frame rearrangements only. Such tables lose some clones; where checked, under half of the loss comes from unresolved V genes, and the rest has no known cause. This sample lists some 200,000 clones; roughly 89% were detected once. Clones ranked in the top ten supply about 1.6% of the sample. Sequencing was done on a sample of blood. The receptor source for this set is a woman under 40 in good health.

This chain connects TRBV18 to TRBJ1-1; no definite D call. The CDR3 runs 14 residues. V lost 2 bases to trimming and J lost 0 bases, with 7 bases between them. Germline-derived CDR1 and CDR2 are KGHSH and LQKENI. The CDR3 DNA sequence: TGTGCCAGCTCACCAGCGCGGTTGAACACTGAAGCTTTCTTT. Protein product: CASSPARLNTEAFF.

This chain connects TRBV11-3 to TRBJ2-5; D is unclear. Germline-derived CDR1 and CDR2 are SGHNT and YENEEA. This CDR3 spans 15 amino acids. Trimming took off 1 base at V and 1 base at J, with 10 bases between the two ends. The DNA for the CDR3 is TGTGCCAGCAGCTTAGGGTCAACCCGCCAAGAGACCCAGTACTTC. Its protein is CASSLGSTRQETQYF.

The rearrangement links TRBV18 to TRBJ2-5; D gene ambiguous. V lost 0 bases, J lost 0 bases, and 5 bases lay in between. The length of the CDR3 is 14 residues. CDR1 and CDR2 (germline): KGHSH, LQKENI. CDR3 residues: CASSPPGNQETQYF. The CDR3, as DNA: TGTGCCAGCTCACCACCGGGGAACCAAGAGACCCAGTACTTC. Full variable domain (remainder filled in from reference TRBV18 and TRBJ2-5): NAGVMQNPRHLVRRRGQEARLRCSPMKGHSHVYWYRQLPEEGLKFMVYLQKENIIDESGMPKERFSAEFPKEGPSILRIQQVVRGDSAAYFCASSPPGNQETQYFGPGTRLLVL.

The chain recombines TRBV23-1 with TRBJ1-5; TRBD1 aligns across 9 bases. TRBV23-1 is given ORF status, its function remaining uncertain. The J segment lost 6 bases and the V segment lost 9 bases, leaving 3 bases of the junction unmatched. CDR3 length: 12 amino acids. CDR3 sequence reads: CARTGGGQPQHF. The CDR3 nucleotides are TGCGCCAGGACAGGGGGGGGTCAGCCCCAGCATTTT.

This sequence joins TRBV12-3 or TRBV12-4 and TRBJ1-1, with D perhaps TRBD1 (6 bases). Trimming removed 5 bases at V and 1 base at J, with 8 bases between. The CDR3 is 13 residues long. CDR3 amino acids: CASSKQGNTEAFF. CDR3 DNA sequence: TGTGCCAGCAGTAAACAGGGGAACACTGAAGCTTTCTTT.

The genes are TRBV19 and TRBJ2-7, with a tentative D call TRBD2 (5 bases). The CDR3 length is 14 residues. The V and J ends lost 4 bases and 2 bases respectively, with 12 bases between them. The germline gives CDR1 LNHDA, CDR2 SQIVND (reference sequence). The CDR3 DNA reads TGTGCCAGTAGTACAACCGGGGTCCCCTACGAGCAGTACTTC. Translating gives CASSTTGVPYEQYF.

In this sample, this clone turned up once. The V gene is TRBV6-6, the J gene TRBJ2-3; 8 bases match TRBD2. V shed 2 bases, J shed 5 bases, and the junction held 6 bases outside the gene matches. The CDR3 is 15 amino acids. Germline values: CDR1 MNHNY, CDR2 SVGAGI (reference sequence). The DNA for the CDR3 is TGTGCCAGCAGTTACCCCGGACGGGGGGGAGATACGCAGTATTTT. It encodes CASSYPGRGGDTQYF.

The V call is TRBV3-1 (or the pseudogene TRBV3-2), the J call TRBJ2-2, with D unclear. V was pared by 4 bases and J by 3 bases, with 3 bases between. This CDR3 comprises 12 residues. From germline, CDR1 is LGHDT and CDR2 YNNKEL (reference sequence). CDR3 sequence: CASSPYTGELFF. For the CDR3, the DNA is TGTGCCAGCAGCCCCTACACCGGGGAGCTGTTTTTT.

The chain is built from TRBV12-5 and TRBJ1-1; TRBD1 aligns across 7 bases. CDR1 and CDR2 from the germline V gene are LGHNT and FRNRAP. The CDR3 is made up of 16 amino acids. With V trimmed by 2 bases and J by 4 bases, 10 bases remained unmatched. The CDR3 DNA follows: TGTGCTAGTGGTTTGAGGGGGCAGGGGGTGGGCACTGAAGCTTTCTTT. Translated, it gives CASGLRGQGVGTEAFF.

The V and J genes are TRBV7-8 and TRBJ1-1, with 7 nucleotides matching TRBD1. The junction had 6 bases not matched to a gene; V was cut back by 0 bases and J by 11 bases. This CDR3 has 13 residues. Germline V gives CDR1 SGHVS, CDR2 FQNEAQ. The CDR3 loop is CASSLAQGTEAFF. The CDR3 nucleotides read TGTGCCAGCAGCTTAGCACAGGGGACAGAGGCTTTCTTT. The full variable domain, completed using reference TRBV7-8 and TRBJ1-1, is GAGVSQSPRYKVAKRGQDVALRCDPISGHVSLFWYQQALGQGPEFLTYFQNEAQLDKSGLPSDRFFAERPEGSVSTLKIQRTQQEDSAVYLCASSLAQGTEAFFGQGTRLTVV.